This T cell receptor beta chain appears in the sequencing data of a study of T cell responses to AZD1222 COVID-19 vaccine. Study overall: Second doses at about 4 or about 12 weeks were pooled. Whole-study results and caveats: A mostly white British donor set with more females was recruited, and clonal diversity was possibly underestimated. Spike-spanning, vaccine-associated CD4 TCRs were dominant at 160-218 and 743-854. Following two doses of AZD1222, Spike-specific TCR breadth and depth rose.

Sequencing was performed with immunoSEQ multiplex PCR; in TCRdb, only in-frame clones are kept and a portion is missing. The sample shows tens of thousands of clones, about 78% of them seen only once. To note about this clone: The target antigen is unknown.

The origin of this receptor is an adult in good health. The input for sequencing was peripheral blood, taken on day 0 of AZD1222 vaccination.

The CDR3 reads CAITGTVNSPLHF. The CDR3 coding sequence is TGCGCCATTACCGGGACAGTCAATTCACCCCTCCACTTT. The chain has TRBV10-1 and TRBJ1-6; 7 positions match TRBD1. The CDR3 sequence is 13 residues long. The ends lost 10 bases at V and 7 bases at J; junction bases unmatched: 7. Germline V gives CDR1 WNHNN, CDR2 SYGVQD (reference sequence).